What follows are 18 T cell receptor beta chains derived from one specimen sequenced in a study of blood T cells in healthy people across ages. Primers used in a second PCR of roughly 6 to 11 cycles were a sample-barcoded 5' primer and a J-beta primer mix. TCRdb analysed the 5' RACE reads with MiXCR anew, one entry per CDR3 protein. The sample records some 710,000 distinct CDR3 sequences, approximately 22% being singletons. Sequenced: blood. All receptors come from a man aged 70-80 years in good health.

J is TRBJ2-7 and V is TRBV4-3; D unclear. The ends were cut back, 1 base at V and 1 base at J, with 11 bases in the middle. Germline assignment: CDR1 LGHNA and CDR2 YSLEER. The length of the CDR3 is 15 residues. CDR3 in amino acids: CASSQAALLSYEQYF. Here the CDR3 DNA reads TGCGCCAGCAGCCAAGCGGCACTTCTGTCCTACGAGCAGTACTTC.

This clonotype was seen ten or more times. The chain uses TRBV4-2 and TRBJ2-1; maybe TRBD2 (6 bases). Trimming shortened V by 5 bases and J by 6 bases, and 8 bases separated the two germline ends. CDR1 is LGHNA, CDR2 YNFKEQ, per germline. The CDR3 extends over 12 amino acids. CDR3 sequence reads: CASSGDSNEQFF. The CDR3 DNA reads TGTGCCAGCAGCGGGGACTCCAATGAGCAGTTCTTC.

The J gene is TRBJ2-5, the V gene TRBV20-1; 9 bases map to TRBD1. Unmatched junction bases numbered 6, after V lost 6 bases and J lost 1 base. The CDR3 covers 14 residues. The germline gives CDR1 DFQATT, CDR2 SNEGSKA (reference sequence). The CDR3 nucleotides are TGCAGTGCAAGGACAGGGGCCCTCCAAGAGACCCAGTACTTC. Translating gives CSARTGALQETQYF.

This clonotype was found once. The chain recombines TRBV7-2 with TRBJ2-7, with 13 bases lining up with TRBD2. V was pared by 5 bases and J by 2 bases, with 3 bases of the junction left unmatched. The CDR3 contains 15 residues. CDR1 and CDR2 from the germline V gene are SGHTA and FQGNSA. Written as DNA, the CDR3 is TGTGCCAGCAGCGAAGGACTAGCGGGAGCCTACGAGCAGTACGTC. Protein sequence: CASSEGLAGAYEQYV.

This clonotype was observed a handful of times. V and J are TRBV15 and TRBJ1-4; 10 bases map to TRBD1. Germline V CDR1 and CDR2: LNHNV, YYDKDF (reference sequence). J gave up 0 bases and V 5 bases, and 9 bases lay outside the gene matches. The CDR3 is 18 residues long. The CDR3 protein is CATSPRDRGSSTNEKLFF. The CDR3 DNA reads TGTGCCACCAGCCCCCGGGACAGGGGAAGCTCAACTAATGAAAAACTGTTTTTT.

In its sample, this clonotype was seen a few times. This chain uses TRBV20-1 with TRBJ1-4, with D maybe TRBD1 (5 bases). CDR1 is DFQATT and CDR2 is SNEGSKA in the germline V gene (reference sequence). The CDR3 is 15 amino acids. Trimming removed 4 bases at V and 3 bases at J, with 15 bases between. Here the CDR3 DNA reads TGCAGTGCTAAGGGACCTCTCTACCCTAATGAAAAACTGTTTTTT. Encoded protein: CSAKGPLYPNEKLFF.

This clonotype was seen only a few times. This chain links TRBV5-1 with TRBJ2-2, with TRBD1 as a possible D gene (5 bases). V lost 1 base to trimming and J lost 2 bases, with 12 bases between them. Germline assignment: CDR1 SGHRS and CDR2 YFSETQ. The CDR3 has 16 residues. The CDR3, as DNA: TGCGCCAGCAGCTTGATGCAGGGAACCAACACCGGGGAGCTGTTTTTT. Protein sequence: CASSLMQGTNTGELFF.

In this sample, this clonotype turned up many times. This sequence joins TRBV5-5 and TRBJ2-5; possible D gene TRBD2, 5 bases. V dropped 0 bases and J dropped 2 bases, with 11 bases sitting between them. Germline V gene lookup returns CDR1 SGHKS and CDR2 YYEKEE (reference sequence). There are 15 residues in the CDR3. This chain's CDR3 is CASSLEGSRQETQYF. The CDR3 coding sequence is TGTGCCAGCAGCTTGGAAGGGAGTAGGCAAGAGACCCAGTACTTC.

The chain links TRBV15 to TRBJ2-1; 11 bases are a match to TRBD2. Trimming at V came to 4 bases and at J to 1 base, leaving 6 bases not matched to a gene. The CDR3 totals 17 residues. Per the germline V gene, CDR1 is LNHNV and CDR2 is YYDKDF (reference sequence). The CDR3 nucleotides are TGTGCCACCAGCACAACCCGGACTAGCGGGTCCTACAATGAGCAGTTCTTC. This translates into CATSTTRTSGSYNEQFF.

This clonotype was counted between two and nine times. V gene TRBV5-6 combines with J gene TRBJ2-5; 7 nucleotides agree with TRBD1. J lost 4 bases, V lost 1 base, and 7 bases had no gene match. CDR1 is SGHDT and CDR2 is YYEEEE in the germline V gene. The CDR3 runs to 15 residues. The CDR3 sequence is CASSLYGTDRETQYF. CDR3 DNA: TGTGCCAGCAGCTTGTACGGGACAGATCGAGAGACCCAGTACTTC.

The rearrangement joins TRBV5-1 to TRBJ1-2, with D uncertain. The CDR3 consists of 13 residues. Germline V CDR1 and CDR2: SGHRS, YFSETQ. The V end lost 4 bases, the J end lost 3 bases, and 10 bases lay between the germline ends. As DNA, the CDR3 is TGCGCCAGCAGCCCAGACATGGACTATGGCTACACCTTC. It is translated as CASSPDMDYGYTF.

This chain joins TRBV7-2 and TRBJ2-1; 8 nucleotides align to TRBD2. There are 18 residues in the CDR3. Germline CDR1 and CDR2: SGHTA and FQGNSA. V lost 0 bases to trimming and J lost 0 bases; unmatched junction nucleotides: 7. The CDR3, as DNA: TGTGCCAGCAGCTTAGCAGCGGGGGACCTGAGCTCCTACAATGAGCAGTTCTTC. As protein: CASSLAAGDLSSYNEQFF.

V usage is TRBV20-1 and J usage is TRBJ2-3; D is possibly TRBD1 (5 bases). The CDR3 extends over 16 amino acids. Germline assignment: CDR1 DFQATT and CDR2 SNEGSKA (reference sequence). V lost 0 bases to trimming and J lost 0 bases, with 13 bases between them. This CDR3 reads CSARDLETASTDTQYF. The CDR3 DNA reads TGCAGTGCTAGAGATCTCGAGACAGCTAGCACAGATACGCAGTATTTT.

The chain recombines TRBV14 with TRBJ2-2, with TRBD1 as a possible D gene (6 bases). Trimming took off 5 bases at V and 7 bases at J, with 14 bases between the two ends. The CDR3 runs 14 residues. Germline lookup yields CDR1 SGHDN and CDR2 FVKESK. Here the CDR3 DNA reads TGTGCCAGCAGCACAGCTACAGGGCACGGGGAGCTGTTTTTT. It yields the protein CASSTATGHGELFF. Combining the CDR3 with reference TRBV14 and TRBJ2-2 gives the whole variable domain EAGVTQFPSHSVIEKGQTVTLRCDPISGHDNLYWYRRVMGKEIKFLLHFVKESKQDESGMPNNRFLAERTGGTYSTLKVQPAELEDSGVYFCASSTATGHGELFFGEGSRLTVL.

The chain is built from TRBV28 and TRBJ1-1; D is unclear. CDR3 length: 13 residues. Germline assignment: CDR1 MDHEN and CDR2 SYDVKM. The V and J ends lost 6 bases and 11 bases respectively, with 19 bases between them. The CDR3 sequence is CASSLAGFEGAFF. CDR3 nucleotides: TGTGCCAGCAGCTTAGCGGGTTTCGAAGGGGCTTTCTTT.

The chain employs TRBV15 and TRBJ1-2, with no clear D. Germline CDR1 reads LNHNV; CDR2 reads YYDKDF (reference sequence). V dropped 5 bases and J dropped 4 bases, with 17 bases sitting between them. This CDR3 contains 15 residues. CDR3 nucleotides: TGTGCCACCAGCCTGAGGGCCGGCGAAGGCTATGGCTACACCTTC. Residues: CATSLRAGEGYGYTF.

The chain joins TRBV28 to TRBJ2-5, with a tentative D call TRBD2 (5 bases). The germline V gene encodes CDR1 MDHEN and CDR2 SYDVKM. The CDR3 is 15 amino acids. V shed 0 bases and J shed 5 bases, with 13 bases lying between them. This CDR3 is CASSLWVSEEETQYF. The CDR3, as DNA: TGTGCCAGCAGTTTATGGGTTAGCGAAGAGGAGACCCAGTACTTC.

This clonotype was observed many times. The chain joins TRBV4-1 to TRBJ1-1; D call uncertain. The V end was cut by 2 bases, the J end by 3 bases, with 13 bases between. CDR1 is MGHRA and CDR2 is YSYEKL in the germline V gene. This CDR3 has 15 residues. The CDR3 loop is CASSQLDREYTEAFF. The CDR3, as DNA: TGCGCCAGCAGCCAACTGGACCGGGAATACACTGAAGCTTTCTTT.